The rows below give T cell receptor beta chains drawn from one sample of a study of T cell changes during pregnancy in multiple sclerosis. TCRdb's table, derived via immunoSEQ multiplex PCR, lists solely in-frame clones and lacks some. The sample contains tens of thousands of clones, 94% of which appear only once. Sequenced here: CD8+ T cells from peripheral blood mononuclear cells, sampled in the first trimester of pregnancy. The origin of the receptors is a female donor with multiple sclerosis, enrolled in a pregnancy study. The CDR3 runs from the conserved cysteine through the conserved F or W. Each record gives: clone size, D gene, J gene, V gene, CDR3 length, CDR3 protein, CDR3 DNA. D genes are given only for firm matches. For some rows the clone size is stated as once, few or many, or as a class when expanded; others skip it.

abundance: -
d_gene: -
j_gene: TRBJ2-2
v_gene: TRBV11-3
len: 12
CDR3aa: CASSAITGELFF
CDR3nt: TGTGCCAGCAGCGCGATCACCGGGGAGCTGTTTTTT

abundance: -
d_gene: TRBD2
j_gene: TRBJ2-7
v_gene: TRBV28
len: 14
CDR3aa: CASSLTSGNYEQYF
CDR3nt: TGTGCCAGCAGTTTGACTAGCGGAAACTACGAGCAGTACTTC

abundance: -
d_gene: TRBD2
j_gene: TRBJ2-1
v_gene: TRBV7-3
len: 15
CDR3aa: CASSWTSGGINEQFF
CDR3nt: TGTGCCAGCAGCTGGACTAGCGGGGGTATCAATGAGCAGTTCTTC

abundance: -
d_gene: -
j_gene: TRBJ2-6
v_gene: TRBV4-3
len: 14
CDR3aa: CASGQGAEANVLTF
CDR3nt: TGCGCCAGCGGTCAAGGGGCTGAGGCCAACGTCCTGACTTTC

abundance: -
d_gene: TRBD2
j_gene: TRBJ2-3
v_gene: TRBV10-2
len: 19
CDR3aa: CASSVPLGLAGSPGDTQYF
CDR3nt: TGCGCCAGCAGTGTCCCCTTGGGGCTAGCGGGATCCCCGGGAGATACGCAGTATTTT

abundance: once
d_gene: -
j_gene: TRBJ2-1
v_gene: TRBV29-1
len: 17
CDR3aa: CSVERGIAEPAYNEQFF
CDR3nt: TGCAGCGTTGAAAGAGGGATAGCGGAGCCTGCCTACAATGAGCAGTTCTTC

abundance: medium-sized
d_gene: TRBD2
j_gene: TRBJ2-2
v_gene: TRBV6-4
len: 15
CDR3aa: CASSQLAGDTGELFF
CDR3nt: TGTGCCAGCAGCCAACTAGCGGGTGACACCGGGGAGCTGTTTTTT

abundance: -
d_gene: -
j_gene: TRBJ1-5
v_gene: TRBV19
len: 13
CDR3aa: CASSMAGFQPQHF
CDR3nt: TGTGCCAGTAGTATGGCAGGTTTTCAGCCCCAGCATTTT

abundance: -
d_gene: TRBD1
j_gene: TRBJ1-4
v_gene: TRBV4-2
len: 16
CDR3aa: CASSQEGTGGGEKLFF
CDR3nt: TGTGCCAGCAGCCAAGAGGGGACAGGGGGCGGTGAAAAACTGTTTTTT

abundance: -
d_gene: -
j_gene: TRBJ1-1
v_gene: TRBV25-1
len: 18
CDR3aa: CASSEYPFGRGSGGEAFF
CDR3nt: TGTGCCAGCAGTGAATACCCCTTCGGGAGGGGATCTGGGGGTGAAGCTTTCTTT

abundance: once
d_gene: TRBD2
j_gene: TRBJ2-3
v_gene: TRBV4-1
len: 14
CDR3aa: CASSQLTSGVSQYF
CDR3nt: TGCGCCAGCAGCCAGTTAACTAGCGGGGTATCGCAGTATTTT

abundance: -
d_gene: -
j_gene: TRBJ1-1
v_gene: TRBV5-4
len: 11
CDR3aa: CASSGATEAFF
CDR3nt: TGTGCCAGCAGCGGGGCCACCGAAGCTTTCTTT

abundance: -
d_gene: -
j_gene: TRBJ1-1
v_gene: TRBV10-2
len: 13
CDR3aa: CAAHQGMNTEAFF
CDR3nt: TGCGCCGCCCACCAGGGCATGAACACTGAAGCTTTCTTT

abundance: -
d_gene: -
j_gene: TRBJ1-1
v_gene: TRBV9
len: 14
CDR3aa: CASSPRVANTEAFF
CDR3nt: TGTGCCAGCAGCCCCCGTGTAGCGAACACTGAAGCTTTCTTT

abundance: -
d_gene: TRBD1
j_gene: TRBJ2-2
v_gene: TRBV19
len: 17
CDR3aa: CASTSVQGILNTGELFF
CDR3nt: TGTGCCAGTACCTCGGTACAGGGGATTTTGAACACCGGGGAGCTGTTTTTT

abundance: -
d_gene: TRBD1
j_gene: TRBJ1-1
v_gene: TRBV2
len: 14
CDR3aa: CASSSFTGGTEAFF
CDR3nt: TGTGCCAGCAGTTCTTTTACAGGGGGCACTGAAGCTTTCTTT

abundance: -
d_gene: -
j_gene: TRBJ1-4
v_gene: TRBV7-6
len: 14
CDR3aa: CASSLRGANEKLFF
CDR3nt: TGTGCCAGCAGCTTACGGGGGGCTAATGAAAAACTGTTTTTT

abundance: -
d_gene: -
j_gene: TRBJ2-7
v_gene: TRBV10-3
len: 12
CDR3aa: CAISERAYEQYF
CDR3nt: TGTGCCATCAGTGAGCGGGCCTACGAGCAGTACTTC

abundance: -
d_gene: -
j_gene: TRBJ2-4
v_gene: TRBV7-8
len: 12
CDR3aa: CASSPSKNIQYF
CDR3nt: TGTGCCAGCAGCCCGTCCAAAAACATTCAGTACTTC

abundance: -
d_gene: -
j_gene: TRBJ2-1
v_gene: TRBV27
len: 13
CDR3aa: CASSLARGNEQFF
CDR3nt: TGTGCCAGCAGTTTAGCCAGGGGCAATGAGCAGTTCTTC

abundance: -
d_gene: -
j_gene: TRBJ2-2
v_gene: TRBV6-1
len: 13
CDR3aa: CAKRYPNTGELFF
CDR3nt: TGTGCCAAGCGGTATCCGAACACCGGGGAGCTGTTTTTT

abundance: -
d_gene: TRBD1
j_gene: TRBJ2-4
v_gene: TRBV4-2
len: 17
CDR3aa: CASSQPGQGAVKNIQYF
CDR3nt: TGTGCCAGCAGCCAACCGGGACAGGGGGCCGTCAAAAACATTCAGTACTTC

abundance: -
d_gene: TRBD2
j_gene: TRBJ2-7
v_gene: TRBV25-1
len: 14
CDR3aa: CASSEYGGDYEQYF
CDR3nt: TGTGCCAGCAGTGAATACGGGGGGGACTACGAGCAGTACTTC

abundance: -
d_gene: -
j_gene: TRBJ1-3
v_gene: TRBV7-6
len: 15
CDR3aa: CASSLGGGSGNTIYF
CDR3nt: TGTGCCAGCAGCTTGGGGGGGGGCTCTGGAAACACCATATATTTT

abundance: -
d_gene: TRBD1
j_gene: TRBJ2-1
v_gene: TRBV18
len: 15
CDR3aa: CASSPRQGVYNEQFF
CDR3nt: TGTGCCAGCTCACCAAGGCAGGGGGTCTACAATGAGCAGTTCTTC

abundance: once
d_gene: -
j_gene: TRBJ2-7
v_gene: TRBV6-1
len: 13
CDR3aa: CASSESGPGEQYF
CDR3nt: TGTGCCAGCAGTGAAAGTGGCCCGGGCGAGCAGTACTTC

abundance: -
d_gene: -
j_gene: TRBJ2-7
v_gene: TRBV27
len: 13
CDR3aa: CASSLSIAYEQYF
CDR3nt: TGTGCCAGCAGTTTATCAATCGCCTACGAGCAGTACTTC

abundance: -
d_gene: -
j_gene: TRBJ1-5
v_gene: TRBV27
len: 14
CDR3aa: CASSLQGTNQPQHF
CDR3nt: TGTGCCAGCAGTTTACAGGGAACCAATCAGCCCCAGCATTTT

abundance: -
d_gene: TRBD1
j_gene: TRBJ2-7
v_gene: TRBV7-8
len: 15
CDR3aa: CASSSWGQGAYEQYF
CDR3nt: TGTGCCAGCAGCTCCTGGGGACAGGGGGCGTACGAGCAGTACTTC

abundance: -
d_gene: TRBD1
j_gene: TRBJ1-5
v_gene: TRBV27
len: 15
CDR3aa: CASSWTGGSNQPQHF
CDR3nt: TGTGCCAGCAGTTGGACAGGTGGTAGCAATCAGCCCCAGCATTTT

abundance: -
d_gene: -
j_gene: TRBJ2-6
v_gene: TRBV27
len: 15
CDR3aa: CASSPRQRGANVLTF
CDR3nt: TGTGCCAGCAGTCCCCGACAGAGAGGGGCCAACGTCCTGACTTTC

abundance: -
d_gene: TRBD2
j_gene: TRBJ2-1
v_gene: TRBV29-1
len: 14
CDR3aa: CSVPLAGGGNEQFF
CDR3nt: TGCAGCGTTCCCCTAGCGGGAGGAGGGAATGAGCAGTTCTTC

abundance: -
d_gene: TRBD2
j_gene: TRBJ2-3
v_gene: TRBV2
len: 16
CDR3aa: CASSPGLAARGDTQYF
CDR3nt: TGTGCCAGCAGTCCCGGACTAGCGGCCCGCGGAGATACGCAGTATTTT

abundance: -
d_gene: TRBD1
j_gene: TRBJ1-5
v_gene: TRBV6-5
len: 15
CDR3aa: CASSSTGDSNQPQHF
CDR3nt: TGTGCCAGCAGTTCTACAGGGGATTCCAATCAGCCCCAGCATTTT

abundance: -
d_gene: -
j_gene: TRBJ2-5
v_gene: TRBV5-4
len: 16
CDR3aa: CASSLGADLLQETQYF
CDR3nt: TGTGCCAGCAGCTTGGGGGCAGACCTACTCCAAGAGACCCAGTACTTC

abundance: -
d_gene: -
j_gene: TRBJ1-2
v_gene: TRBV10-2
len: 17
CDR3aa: CASSPPPVESPNYGYTF
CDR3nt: TGCGCCAGCAGTCCCCCTCCGGTGGAGAGCCCTAACTATGGCTACACCTTC

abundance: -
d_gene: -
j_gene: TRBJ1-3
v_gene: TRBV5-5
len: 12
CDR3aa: CASINSGNTIYF
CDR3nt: TGTGCCAGCATCAACTCTGGAAACACCATATATTTT

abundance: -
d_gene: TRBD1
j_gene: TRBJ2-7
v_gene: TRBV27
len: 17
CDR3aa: CASSLLARGQGSDEQYF
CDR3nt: TGTGCCAGCAGTTTATTGGCGCGGGGACAGGGTAGCGACGAGCAGTACTTC

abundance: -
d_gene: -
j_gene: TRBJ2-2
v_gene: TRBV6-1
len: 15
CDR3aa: CASSEAGQNTGELFF
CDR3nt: TGTGCCAGCAGTGAAGCGGGACAAAACACCGGGGAGCTGTTTTTT

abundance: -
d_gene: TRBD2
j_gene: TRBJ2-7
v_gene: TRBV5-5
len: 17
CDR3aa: CASRGGAGAGGIDEQYF
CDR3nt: TGTGCCAGCCGGGGCGGGGCGGGAGCGGGAGGGATTGACGAGCAGTACTTC

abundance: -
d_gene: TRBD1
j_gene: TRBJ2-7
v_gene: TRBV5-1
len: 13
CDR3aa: CANLDRFSYEQYF
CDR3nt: TGCGCCAACCTGGACAGGTTCTCCTACGAGCAGTACTTC

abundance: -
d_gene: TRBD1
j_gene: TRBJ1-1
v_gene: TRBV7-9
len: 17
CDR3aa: CASSMVGHRGEGTEAFF
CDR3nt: TGTGCCAGCAGCATGGTGGGGCACAGGGGAGAAGGCACTGAAGCTTTCTTT

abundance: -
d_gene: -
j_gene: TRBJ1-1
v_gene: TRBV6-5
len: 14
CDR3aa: CASSPLRSVSEAFF
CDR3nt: TGTGCCAGCAGCCCCCTCCGGAGTGTAAGTGAAGCTTTCTTT

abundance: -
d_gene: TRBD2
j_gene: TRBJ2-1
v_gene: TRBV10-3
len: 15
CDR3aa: CAIWDSGSHSNEQFF
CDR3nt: TGTGCCATCTGGGATAGCGGGAGCCACTCCAATGAGCAGTTCTTC

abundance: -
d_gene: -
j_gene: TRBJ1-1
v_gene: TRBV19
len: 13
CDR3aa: CASRSGENTEAFF
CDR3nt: TGTGCCAGTAGATCGGGTGAGAACACTGAAGCTTTCTTT